The text below deals with one T cell receptor (beta chain). The data derive from a study of T cell responses to AZD1222 COVID-19 vaccine. V was clipped by 4 bases and J by 0 bases, with 10 bases between them. CDR1 SGDLS and CDR2 YYNGEE come from the germline V gene. This CDR3 has 14 residues. Method: immunoSEQ multiplex PCR; TCRdb's copy keeps in-frame clones and lacks some. The sample yields 100,000 to 150,000 clones, 85% to 95% seen once. This receptor was taken from an adult in good health. This sample comprised peripheral blood, obtained on day 0 of AZD1222 vaccination. The chain employs TRBV9 and TRBJ1-1, with D unresolved. Written as DNA, the CDR3 is TGTGCCAGCAGCCCCGCGGACCTGAACACTGAAGCTTTCTTT. Amino acid sequence: CASSPADLNTEAFF.